These T cell receptor beta chains were read from a single sample in a study of blood T cell repertoires in COVID-19. TCRdb's table, derived via immunoSEQ multiplex PCR, lists solely in-frame clones and lacks some. The data contain 100,000 to 150,000 clones, about 85% of them seen just once; the ten biggest clones take up roughly 9.7%. Sequencing input: peripheral blood. These receptors were obtained from a middle-aged man with active or convalescent COVID-19. The conserved cysteine and the conserved F or W are not part of the CDR3 here. The order of the fields is CDR3 length, V gene, J gene, CDR3 protein.

14	TRBV5-6	TRBJ1-5	ASSWGGQGNNQPQH
18	TRBV15	TRBJ2-5	ATSRTHPLTSGGRGETQY
10	TRBV10-2	TRBJ2-7	ASRAGDYEQY
12	TRBV6-4	TRBJ2-3	ASSEGGSKNTQY
14	TRBV6-5	TRBJ2-5	ASSYSHFRDSKTQY
14	TRBV7-3	TRBJ2-5	ASSSPSGGRAETQY
13	TRBV18	TRBJ2-7	ASCPGLAGPYEQY
10	TRBV5-1	TRBJ1-1	ASSLVSVEAF
15	TRBV18	TRBJ1-5	ASSPTGGVVRNQPQH
13	TRBV18	TRBJ2-3	ASSLGLLSTDTQY
13	TRBV10-3	TRBJ1-5	AISQSEAQGQPQH
14	TRBV19	TRBJ1-6	ASSPGQARSNSPLH
11	TRBV7-2	TRBJ2-7	ASSPGYTYEQY
11	TRBV19	TRBJ2-7	ASSRGEDYEQY
13	TRBV10-2	TRBJ2-3	ASVGLAGGTDTQY
13	TRBV7-3	TRBJ1-4	ASSLTGQSNEKLF
12	TRBV7-9	TRBJ2-7	ASSMWDRAYEQY
10	TRBV12-3/TRBV12-4	TRBJ1-2	ASSVRGNGYT
9	TRBV18	TRBJ1-1	ASSPTGEAF
13	TRBV6-2/TRBV6-3	TRBJ1-6	ASRYRTGGNSPLH
11	TRBV21-1	TRBJ2-7	ASSSLRGYEQY
13	TRBV19	TRBJ1-5	ASSTGQISNQPQH
12	TRBV20-1	TRBJ2-1	SASGLVLHNEQF
15	TRBV4-3	TRBJ2-3	ASSQAGTGGATDTQY
10	TRBV2	TRBJ2-7	ASGALGFEQY
11	TRBV2	TRBJ1-6	ASSEREFAPLH
14	TRBV27	TRBJ1-5	ASSRYSGQGGQPQH
11	TRBV7-2	TRBJ2-4	ASSLVIKNIQY